A selection of T cell receptor beta chains follows, all from one sample in a study of tissue T cells after allogeneic stem cell transplantation. Only in-frame clones appear in the TCRdb table, and some are missing; sequencing was by immunoSEQ multiplex PCR. This sample has some 10,000 clones, with approximately 65% found just once. The sample was tissue from the stomach, taken at autopsy. These receptor sequences come from a male donor older than 55 with lung cancer. Each CDR3 is given with its conserved first and last residue. The D gene is left open where the match is weak. Only part of the rows carry a size: once, few, many, or a class if the clone is expanded.

D | J | V | size | CDR3 | DNA
TRBD1 | TRBJ2-3 | TRBV9 | NA | CASSFGQGPDTQYF | TGTGCCAGCAGCTTTGGACAGGGTCCAGATACGCAGTATTTT
TRBD1 | TRBJ2-2 | TRBV7-9 | once | CASSLGTAPGELFF | TGTGCCAGCAGCTTGGGGACAGCGCCAGGGGAGCTGTTTTTT
TRBD1 | TRBJ1-2 | TRBV28 | NA | CASRIPPGQGFYGYTF | TGTGCCAGCAGAATCCCCCCGGGACAGGGTTTCTATGGCTACACCTTC
NA | TRBJ1-2 | TRBV12-3/TRBV12-4 | few | CASSPSENYGYTF | TGTGCCAGCAGTCCCAGTGAGAACTATGGCTACACCTTC
TRBD1 | TRBJ1-1 | TRBV10-3 | NA | CAIRGDSENTEAFF | TGTGCCATCAGGGGGGACAGCGAGAACACTGAAGCTTTCTTT
TRBD2 | TRBJ2-3 | TRBV12-5 | once | CASGPGLAGTDTQYF | TGTGCTAGTGGCCCTGGACTAGCAGGAACAGATACGCAGTATTTT
NA | TRBJ2-4 | TRBV2 | NA | CASSDWDIQYF | TGTGCCAGCAGTGATTGGGACATTCAGTACTTC
TRBD1 | TRBJ1-6 | TRBV2 | NA | CASSYLGQGASPLHF | TGTGCCAGCAGTTACTTAGGACAGGGGGCTTCACCCCTCCACTTT
NA | TRBJ2-6 | TRBV4-3 | NA | CASSQEGRTSGANVLTF | TGCGCCAGCAGCCAAGAAGGAAGGACGAGTGGGGCCAACGTCCTGACTTTC
NA | TRBJ2-5 | TRBV24-1 | few | CATSDSRGPGETQYF | TGTGCCACCAGTGACTCGCGGGGGCCGGGTGAGACCCAGTACTTC
TRBD1 | TRBJ2-7 | TRBV12-3/TRBV12-4 | NA | CATRQGYLSEQYF | TGTGCCACCAGACAGGGCTATCTTAGCGAGCAGTACTTC
NA | TRBJ2-7 | TRBV11-2 | large | CASSLDDGGRYEQYF | TGTGCCAGCAGCTTAGATGACGGGGGTAGGTACGAGCAGTACTTC
TRBD1 | TRBJ1-1 | TRBV5-4 | once | CASSPGTVNTEAFF | TGTGCCAGCAGCCCCGGGACAGTAAACACTGAAGCTTTCTTT
NA | TRBJ2-2 | TRBV18 | NA | CASSPGDDGELFF | TGTGCCAGCTCACCCGGGGACGACGGGGAGCTGTTTTTT
NA | TRBJ2-1 | TRBV29-1 | few | CSATPRSSYNEQFF | TGCAGCGCGACCCCCCGGAGCTCCTACAATGAGCAGTTCTTC
NA | TRBJ2-5 | TRBV5-4 | NA | CASSLRVAETQYF | TGTGCCAGCAGCTTGAGGGTTGCCGAGACCCAGTACTTC
TRBD1 | TRBJ2-1 | TRBV24-1 | NA | CATSDTGQGDNEQFF | TGTGCCACCAGTGATACCGGACAGGGGGACAATGAGCAGTTCTTC
TRBD2 | TRBJ2-1 | TRBV5-4 | NA | CASRSTSGSWDEQFF | TGTGCCAGCAGGTCTACTAGCGGGAGTTGGGATGAGCAGTTCTTC
NA | TRBJ2-6 | TRBV25-1 | few | CASSEPGGRGPGANVLTF | TGTGCCAGCAGTGAACCTGGGGGAAGGGGACCTGGGGCCAACGTCCTGACTTTC
NA | TRBJ2-2 | TRBV7-2 | NA | CASSLGLWLGTGELFF | TGTGCCAGCAGCTTAGGTCTCTGGTTAGGCACCGGGGAGCTGTTTTTT
NA | TRBJ2-5 | TRBV27 | NA | CASSSGTLRQETQYF | TGTGCCAGCAGTTCCGGGACTCTGCGCCAAGAGACCCAGTACTTC
TRBD2 | TRBJ2-3 | TRBV7-7 | few | CASSRRVPGLEFTDTQYF | TGTGCTAGCAGCCGCCGGGTCCCGGGACTAGAGTTCACAGATACGCAGTATTTT
TRBD1 | TRBJ1-1 | TRBV30 | NA | CACEQGLNTEAFF | TGTGCCTGCGAACAGGGGTTGAACACTGAAGCTTTCTTT
TRBD1 | TRBJ2-1 | TRBV5-1 | NA | CASSQGTASSYNEQFF | TGCGCCAGCAGCCAGGGGACAGCTAGCTCCTACAATGAGCAGTTCTTC
NA | TRBJ2-3 | TRBV6-2/TRBV6-3 | NA | CASSARYTSTDTQYF | TGTGCCAGCAGTGCCCGGTACACTAGCACAGATACGCAGTATTTT
TRBD2 | TRBJ2-5 | TRBV19 | NA | CASSMPAGAVETQYF | TGTGCCAGTAGTATGCCGGCGGGAGCCGTGGAGACCCAGTACTTC
NA | TRBJ2-7 | TRBV19 | few | CASSLGYEQYF | TGTGCCAGTAGCCTGGGCTACGAGCAGTACTTC
TRBD1 | TRBJ1-5 | TRBV3-1/TRBV3-2 | NA | CASSQDQTGAQPQHF | TGTGCCAGCAGCCAAGATCAAACAGGGGCTCAGCCCCAGCATTTT
NA | TRBJ1-1 | TRBV7-7 | few | CASSLDSEAFF | TGTGCCAGCAGCTTAGACAGTGAAGCTTTCTTT
TRBD1 | TRBJ1-1 | TRBV6-6 | NA | CASSKDRGIGTEAFF | TGTGCCAGCAGTAAAGACAGGGGCATCGGCACTGAAGCTTTCTTT
TRBD1 | TRBJ1-1 | TRBV2 | once | CASNDRVGTEAFF | TGTGCCAGCAACGACAGGGTGGGGACTGAAGCTTTCTTT
NA | TRBJ2-7 | TRBV6-2/TRBV6-3 | NA | CASSYWGHEQYF | TGTGCCAGCAGTTACTGGGGCCACGAGCAGTACTTC
NA | TRBJ1-3 | TRBV7-6 | NA | CASSTKDFPGNTIYF | TGTGCCAGCAGCACAAAGGACTTTCCTGGAAACACCATATATTTT
TRBD2 | TRBJ2-7 | TRBV7-2 | NA | CASSPGGTSGRDEQYF | TGTGCCAGCAGCCCTGGGGGGACTAGCGGGAGGGACGAGCAGTACTTC
TRBD2 | TRBJ2-7 | TRBV2 | NA | CASNLAGETYEQYF | TGTGCCAGCAACCTAGCGGGCGAAACCTACGAGCAGTACTTC
TRBD2 | TRBJ2-2 | TRBV4-3 | NA | CASSQASGAGELFF | TGCGCCAGCAGCCAGGCCAGCGGGGCCGGGGAGCTGTTTTTT
TRBD1 | TRBJ1-3 | TRBV4-1 | medium-sized | CASSQGDRGPGNTIYF | TGCGCCAGCAGCCAAGGGGACAGGGGTCCCGGAAACACCATATATTTT
NA | TRBJ1-3 | TRBV5-1 | NA | CASRSSGFSGNTIYF | TGCGCCAGCAGGAGTTCGGGTTTTTCTGGAAACACCATATATTTT
NA | TRBJ2-5 | TRBV6-4 | few | CASSESGMFGTQYF | TGTGCCAGCAGTGAATCGGGGATGTTTGGGACCCAGTACTTC
NA | TRBJ1-3 | TRBV29-1 | NA | CSVGMGAGNTIYF | TGCAGCGTTGGGATGGGCGCTGGAAACACCATATATTTT
NA | TRBJ1-2 | TRBV5-4 | NA | CASSLASRGDGYGYTF | TGTGCCAGCAGCTTAGCCAGCAGGGGTGATGGCTATGGCTACACCTTC
TRBD1 | TRBJ1-1 | TRBV10-3 | NA | CAIRGTGNTEAFF | TGTGCCATCAGGGGGACAGGGAACACTGAAGCTTTCTTT
NA | TRBJ1-2 | TRBV7-9 | NA | CASSLGVTTKGYTF | TGTGCCAGCAGCTTAGGCGTGACAACTAAAGGCTACACCTTC
NA | TRBJ2-5 | TRBV28 | NA | CASRYSPVETQYF | TGTGCCAGCAGGTACAGTCCTGTAGAGACCCAGTACTTC
NA | TRBJ1-1 | TRBV6-2/TRBV6-3 | NA | CASSYSRRSNTEAFF | TGTGCCAGCAGTTACTCGCGACGGAGTAACACTGAAGCTTTCTTT
NA | TRBJ1-4 | TRBV27 | NA | CASSLSAGIREKLFF | TGTGCCAGCAGTTTATCGGCAGGGATACGTGAAAAACTGTTTTTT
TRBD1 | TRBJ2-3 | TRBV4-1 | NA | CASSQLDRGSTDTQYF | TGCGCCAGCAGCCAGTTAGACAGGGGAAGCACAGATACGCAGTATTTT
NA | TRBJ2-7 | TRBV3-1/TRBV3-2 | few | CASSQAHSYEQYF | TGTGCCAGCAGCCAAGCGCACTCCTACGAGCAGTACTTC
TRBD1 | TRBJ1-4 | TRBV3-1/TRBV3-2 | NA | CASRQTGTGKTKLFF | TGTGCCAGCAGGCAGACCGGGACAGGGAAAACAAAACTGTTTTTT
TRBD2 | TRBJ2-3 | TRBV6-2/TRBV6-3 | once | CASSYSARGAVGAQYF | TGTGCCAGCAGTTACTCTGCGCGGGGGGCCGTGGGAGCGCAGTATTTT
NA | TRBJ1-5 | TRBV10-1 | NA | CASSDGVGNQPQHF | TGCGCCAGCAGCGACGGGGTAGGGAATCAGCCCCAGCATTTT
NA | TRBJ1-6 | TRBV28 | NA | CASLKKEGPYNSPLHF | TGTGCCAGCCTCAAGAAAGAGGGCCCCTATAATTCACCCCTCCACTTT
TRBD1 | TRBJ1-1 | TRBV27 | NA | CASSSFRTGHTEAFF | TGTGCCAGCAGTTCCTTCAGGACAGGTCACACTGAAGCTTTCTTT
NA | TRBJ2-2 | TRBV7-2 | NA | CASSRRGAGELFF | TGTGCCAGCAGCCGTCGGGGCGCCGGGGAGCTGTTTTTT
NA | TRBJ2-5 | TRBV6-5 | NA | CASSPGTQGTQYF | TGTGCCAGCAGCCCCGGGACCCAAGGAACCCAGTACTTC
NA | TRBJ2-3 | TRBV19 | NA | CASCRASTDTQYF | TGTGCCAGTTGCAGGGCTAGCACAGATACGCAGTATTTT
NA | TRBJ1-1 | TRBV9 | NA | CASSPPVNTEAFF | TGTGCCAGCAGCCCACCAGTGAACACTGAAGCTTTCTTT